This TCR beta chain was retrieved from a study of OX40 agonist ivuxolimab in advanced cancers. Across the whole study: At doses from 0.01 to 10 mg/kg, patients were given intravenous ivuxolimab every 2 weeks. Hepatocellular carcinoma, melanoma, renal cell or head and neck cancer was diagnosed in the dose-escalation patients.

Regarding the study as a whole: Expanded clones tended on average to be more numerous among CD8+ T cells than CD4+.

Germline-derived CDR1 and CDR2 are LNHDA and SQIVND (reference sequence). The V gene end was trimmed by 3 bases and the J gene end by 1 base; junction bases not matched to a gene: 2. The CDR3 sequence is 15 residues long. As concerns this clone: Its specificity is not known.

This table comes from immunoSEQ multiplex PCR, and its TCRdb copy is limited to in-frame clones, with some not included. Of over 10,000 clones listed, approximately 80% are singletons. Sequencing used CD4+ or CD8+ T cells sorted from blood, obtained in a trial of the OX40 agonist ivuxolimab. This clonotype was sampled from an adult with an advanced solid tumor such as melanoma, head and neck, liver or kidney cancer. The chain uses TRBV19 and TRBJ1-1; 10 bases agree with TRBD1. The CDR3 sequence: CASSMTGGGNTEAFF. The CDR3 nucleotides are TGTGCCAGTAGTATGACAGGGGGCGGGAACACTGAAGCTTTCTTT.